This is a list of T cell receptor beta chains from one sample in a study of neoadjuvant nivolumab and ipilimumab in lung cancer. Using immunoSEQ multiplex PCR, the repertoire was profiled, and TCRdb retains in-frame clones only, with some absent. This table holds 18,000 or so clones, approximately 79% found once. The material was tumor tissue, obtained after neoadjuvant nivolumab, alone or with ipilimumab, at or shortly before surgery. These receptor sequences come from an adult with non-small cell lung cancer. Each CDR3 is given with its conserved first and last residue. Each record gives: CDR3 DNA, CDR3 protein, D gene, V gene, J gene, clone size, CDR3 length. A D gene is named only where the DNA matches it firmly. Size values are once, few and many counts, or a class for expanded clones, and some rows have none.

TGTGCCAGCACCCAGGATACTAATTCACCCCTCCACTTT,CASTQDTNSPLHF,.,TRBV2,TRBJ1-6,.,13
TGTGCCAGCAGTACACGGGCCCGCAATCAGCCCCAGCATTTT,CASSTRARNQPQHF,.,TRBV6-5,TRBJ1-5,.,14
TGTGCCAGCAGCTTAGAGGTCACAGATACGCAGTATTTT,CASSLEVTDTQYF,.,TRBV7-8,TRBJ2-3,.,13
TGTGCCAGCAGCTATGCGGGGGGGCGATCCTACGAGCAGTACTTC,CASSYAGGRSYEQYF,TRBD2,TRBV7-2,TRBJ2-7,.,15
TGTGCCAGCAGCGTAGCGGGAAGTCAGCCCCAGCATTTT,CASSVAGSQPQHF,.,TRBV9,TRBJ1-5,.,13
TGTGCCAGCAGTGATAGGGCAGACCTAGCCAAAAACATTCAGTACTTC,CASSDRADLAKNIQYF,.,TRBV6-1,TRBJ2-4,.,16
TGCGCCAGCAGCTTGGCGGGGGCCGCGACTGAAGCTTTCTTT,CASSLAGAATEAFF,.,TRBV5-1,TRBJ1-1,medium-sized,14
TGCGCCAGCAGTGGGACAGGGTCCTACGAGCAGTACTTC,CASSGTGSYEQYF,TRBD1,TRBV5-1,TRBJ2-7,.,13
TGCGCCAGCAGCTCCCTCCTAACTAAATCCTACAATGAGCAGTTCTTC,CASSSLLTKSYNEQFF,.,TRBV5-1,TRBJ2-1,once,16
TGTGCCAGCAGTCAGGGCAACTATGGCTACACCTTC,CASSQGNYGYTF,.,TRBV6-6,TRBJ1-2,.,12
TGTGCCACCAGCAGAGATAGGCGGGCCGACTACGAGCAGTACTTC,CATSRDRRADYEQYF,.,TRBV15,TRBJ2-7,.,15
TGTGCCAGCAGCTTCTGGGGGGCCTACACCGGGGAGCTGTTTTTT,CASSFWGAYTGELFF,.,TRBV7-9,TRBJ2-2,.,15
TGTGCCAGCAGCCGGGACAGGGGTTTTTACGAGCAGTACTTC,CASSRDRGFYEQYF,TRBD1,TRBV27,TRBJ2-7,.,14
TGTGCCAGCAAAAGCTCGGGAACGTTTTCACCCCTCCACTTT,CASKSSGTFSPLHF,.,TRBV6-1,TRBJ1-6,once,14
TGCGCCAGCAGCCAAGAGCCAGAGATTTCACCCCTCCACTTT,CASSQEPEISPLHF,.,TRBV4-3,TRBJ1-6,.,14
TGTGCCAGCAGCTTGGGACAAGGCATCGCCTACGAGCAGTACTTC,CASSLGQGIAYEQYF,.,TRBV5-4,TRBJ2-7,.,15
TGTGCCAGCAGCTTAGGTGCGGTGGGGAACAATCAGCCCCAGCATTTT,CASSLGAVGNNQPQHF,.,TRBV7-8,TRBJ1-5,.,16
TGTGCCAGCAGCTTAGGCGGGGGGATGAACACTGAAGCTTTCTTT,CASSLGGGMNTEAFF,.,TRBV7-2,TRBJ1-1,.,15
TGTGCCAGCAGCGCCAGGGATTATTATGGCTACACCTTC,CASSARDYYGYTF,.,TRBV7-2,TRBJ1-2,.,13
TGTGCCAGCAGTAGGGTAGGGAATTACGAGCAGTACTTC,CASSRVGNYEQYF,.,TRBV6-5,TRBJ2-7,.,13
TGCGCCAGCAGCAAACGGGACTACCGGTCCACAGATACGCAGTATTTT,CASSKRDYRSTDTQYF,TRBD2,TRBV4-3,TRBJ2-3,few,16
TGTGCCAGCAGCGGCCCGACAGGGTTCACTGAAGCTTTCTTT,CASSGPTGFTEAFF,TRBD1,TRBV5-6,TRBJ1-1,few,14
TGCGCCAGCAGCCAAGAACCACAGGTCACAAGCTCCTATAATTCACCCCTCCACTTT,CASSQEPQVTSSYNSPLHF,.,TRBV4-1,TRBJ1-6,.,19
TGTGCCAGCAGTGAAGCGGTTCTCGGCTGGGGGGGTAACGAGCAGTACTTC,CASSEAVLGWGGNEQYF,TRBD2,TRBV6-1,TRBJ2-7,.,17
TGTGCCAGCAGCTTAGACAATCGGGGGAAACTGTTTTTT,CASSLDNRGKLFF,.,TRBV7-2,TRBJ1-4,.,13
TGTGCCAGCAGTACCGGCAGGACTAACACTGAAGCTTTCTTT,CASSTGRTNTEAFF,.,TRBV2,TRBJ1-1,.,14
TGCGCCAGCAGCTTGGCCATTAGCGGGACCTTCACAGATACGCAGTATTTT,CASSLAISGTFTDTQYF,TRBD2,TRBV5-1,TRBJ2-3,.,17
TGTGCCAGCAGCTTAAGTTGGAGTGAAGCTTTCTTT,CASSLSWSEAFF,.,TRBV7-9,TRBJ1-1,.,12
TGTGCCAGCAGCCAAGGCGGCAGGGTGTCTGGAAACACCATATATTTT,CASSQGGRVSGNTIYF,.,TRBV14,TRBJ1-3,.,16
TGTGCCAGCAGCACAGGGGGCTGGGGAGTTGAAGCTTTCTTT,CASSTGGWGVEAFF,TRBD1,TRBV6-1,TRBJ1-1,.,14
TGCGCCAGCAGCCGAACGCCAAATGAAAAACTGTTTTTT,CASSRTPNEKLFF,.,TRBV5-1,TRBJ1-4,.,13
TGTGCCAGCAAGGGAGCGAATTCACCCCTCCACTTT,CASKGANSPLHF,.,TRBV27,TRBJ1-6,few,12
TGTGCCAGCAGTGAGCTACAGGGGGGCTCTGGAAACACCATATATTTT,CASSELQGGSGNTIYF,TRBD1,TRBV6-1,TRBJ1-3,.,16
TGTGCCATCAGTGGGGGCCTACGCACAGATACGCAGTATTTT,CAISGGLRTDTQYF,.,TRBV10-3,TRBJ2-3,.,14
TGTGCCAGCAGCCAAGAATGGGCCGGCGGTGAGCAGTTCTTC,CASSQEWAGGEQFF,.,TRBV14,TRBJ2-1,.,14
TGCGCCAGCAGCTCGATGGGACAGGGGATGGAGACCCAGTACTTC,CASSSMGQGMETQYF,TRBD1,TRBV5-1,TRBJ2-5,.,15
TGTGCCAGCAGTGCGGGCCTTTATGAAGCTTTCTTT,CASSAGLYEAFF,.,TRBV5-6,TRBJ1-1,.,12
TGTGCCAGCAGTACGACAGGGTCTGAAGCTTTCTTT,CASSTTGSEAFF,TRBD1,TRBV6-5,TRBJ1-1,.,12
TGTGCCAGCAGCGTAAGGGACAGGGACAACGAGCAGTACTTC,CASSVRDRDNEQYF,TRBD1,TRBV9,TRBJ2-7,.,14
TGTGCCAGCAGTAAGGGGGACTATGGCTACACCTTC,CASSKGDYGYTF,.,TRBV25-1,TRBJ1-2,.,12
TGCGCCAGCAGCCAGAACACAGGGAGCTTCTACGAGCAGTACTTC,CASSQNTGSFYEQYF,.,TRBV4-1,TRBJ2-7,few,15
TGTGCCTGGAGTCAGGGACAGGGGTATCAGCCCCAGCATTTT,CAWSQGQGYQPQHF,TRBD1,TRBV30,TRBJ1-5,.,14
TGTGCCAGCAGCTCTCGGGACCGCCGGGCTAATTCACCCCTCCACTTT,CASSSRDRRANSPLHF,.,TRBV7-6,TRBJ1-6,.,16
TGCGCCAGCAGCCACCGGACAGGTCTAGGTGAAAAACTGTTTTTT,CASSHRTGLGEKLFF,TRBD1,TRBV4-1,TRBJ1-4,.,15
TGTGCCAGCAGCTTTTACCAGGGTGGCTACACCTTC,CASSFYQGGYTF,.,TRBV5-6,TRBJ1-2,.,12
TGTGCCTGGAACGACAGGGTTGATTCACCCCTCCACTTT,CAWNDRVDSPLHF,TRBD1,TRBV30,TRBJ1-6,.,13
TGTGCCAGCAGCTCTCAGGGGGCTGGCACAGATACGCAGTATTTT,CASSSQGAGTDTQYF,TRBD1,TRBV9,TRBJ2-3,.,15
TGCGCCAGCAGTAAGGAGAGCTCCTATAATTCACCCCTCCACTTT,CASSKESSYNSPLHF,.,TRBV5-1,TRBJ1-6,few,15
TGTGCCAGCAGCTTATGGGGAAAAGGAATGGGCTACACCTTC,CASSLWGKGMGYTF,.,TRBV5-6,TRBJ1-2,.,14
TGTGCCAGCAGCCAAGATTCAGGGTTTGCCTACGAGCAGTACTTC,CASSQDSGFAYEQYF,.,TRBV14,TRBJ2-7,.,15
TGTGCCAGCAGCACAGGGGCGACGTACCAAGAGACCCAGTACTTC,CASSTGATYQETQYF,TRBD1,TRBV7-9,TRBJ2-5,.,15
TGTGCCTGGAGTGCTCCACTAGAAACCGGGGAGCTGTTTTTT,CAWSAPLETGELFF,.,TRBV30,TRBJ2-2,.,14
TGTGCCAGCAGCTTAGAAGGGTATGAGCAGTTCTTC,CASSLEGYEQFF,.,TRBV7-6,TRBJ2-1,.,12